What follows are 4 T cell receptor beta chains derived from one specimen sequenced in a study of blood T cell repertoires in COVID-19. The protocol was immunoSEQ multiplex PCR, while the TCRdb copy is restricted to in-frame clones and leaves out a portion. This table has hundreds of thousands of clones, approximately 87% appearing once. Sequencing was done on a sample of peripheral blood. The origin of the receptors is a woman between 45 and 60 years old with acute or convalescent COVID-19.

This clone occurred once. The CDR3: CAISELGWEMNTEAFF. CDR3 nucleotide sequence: TGTGCCATCAGTGAGTTAGGGTGGGAGATGAACACTGAAGCTTTCTTT. The chain employs TRBV10-3 and TRBJ1-1; D is undetermined. The V gene's germline CDR1 is ENHRY and CDR2 SYGVKD. The CDR3 extends over 16 amino acids. V was cut by 1 base and J by 0 bases, with 12 bases left in between.

The rearrangement uses TRBV7-2 and TRBJ2-7; 10 bases line up with TRBD2. CDR1 is SGHTA and CDR2 is FQGNSA in the germline V gene. The CDR3 covers 17 residues. V shed 0 bases and J 0 bases; nucleotides not matched to a gene: 5. DNA of the CDR3: TGTGCCAGCAGCTTAGCGCAGGCTAGCGGGAGCTCCTACGAGCAGTACTTC. Translated, it gives CASSLAQASGSSYEQYF.

The V gene is TRBV10-3, the J gene TRBJ2-7, with 8 bases identical to TRBD1. The germline CDR1 and CDR2 sequences are ENHRY and SYGVKD. The CDR3 consists of 13 residues. V lost 5 bases and J lost 2; bases outside the gene matches: 2. The CDR3, as DNA: TGTGCCATCAGTTGGGACAGGACCTACGAGCAGTACTTC. Amino acids: CAISWDRTYEQYF.

The rearrangement uses TRBV11-3 and TRBJ2-3, with 8 nucleotides matching TRBD2. Germline V gene lookup returns CDR1 SGHNT and CDR2 YENEEA. Unmatched junction bases numbered 11, after V lost 10 bases and J lost 2 bases. The CDR3 has 15 residues. The chain's CDR3 is CATGGGPLITDTQYF. CDR3 sequence (DNA): TGTGCCACTGGCGGGGGGCCACTCATCACAGATACGCAGTATTTT.